One T cell receptor beta chain is described in this entry. These data come from a study of T cell changes during pregnancy in multiple sclerosis. Profiled with immunoSEQ multiplex PCR; TCRdb holds only in-frame clones, not every one. The table records 80,000 to 100,000 clones, roughly 92% of them present only once. Looked up from germline, CDR1 is MNHEY and CDR2 is SMNVEV (reference sequence). The ends were cut back, 0 bases at V and 0 bases at J, with 9 bases in the middle. CDR3 length: 16 amino acids. The sample consisted of peripheral blood, taken in the first trimester of pregnancy. This sequence joins TRBV27 and TRBJ2-1; D perhaps matches TRBD1 (6 bases). The TCR originated in a female donor with multiple sclerosis, enrolled in a pregnancy study. The CDR3, as DNA: TGTGCCAGCAGTTTATCCGGACAGTCCTCCTACAATGAGCAGTTCTTC. It codes for CASSLSGQSSYNEQFF.